The sequence of this T cell receptor beta chain was determined in a study of OX40 agonist ivuxolimab in advanced cancers. Study background: Three dose-escalation patients had partial responses: one with hepatocellular carcinoma and two with cutaneous melanoma. Study-wide results and caveats: People who partly responded at 0.1-3.0 mg/kg had some of the least clonal expansion seen. On average, CD8+ T cells had more expanded clones than CD4+.

The CDR3 totals 15 residues. V trimming: 4 bases; J trimming: 4 bases; junction bases outside the gene matches: 8. From germline, CDR1 is SGHNT and CDR2 YYREEE (reference sequence). Data came from immunoSEQ multiplex PCR; TCRdb stores just in-frame clones and leaves some out. The sample lists about 36,000 clones; about 80% were seen once. A history of autoimmune disease or systemic immunosuppression excluded patients. With respect to this clone: The antigen remains undetermined.

The sequence was obtained from an adult with an advanced solid tumor such as melanoma, head and neck, liver or kidney cancer. The specimen comprised CD4+ or CD8+ T cells sorted from blood, sampled in a trial of the OX40 agonist ivuxolimab. The chain combines TRBV5-4 with TRBJ1-1; 9 positions match TRBD1. CDR3 in DNA: TGTGCCAGCAGCCTGCCACAGGGGGCAATCACTGAAGCTTTCTTT. As protein: CASSLPQGAITEAFF.